In its sample, the clone carrying this TCR beta chain was seen a few times. Its antigen is undetermined. Donors in the study were healthy people who gave bone marrow. The sample belongs to a study of cytomegalovirus exposure and HLA in healthy donors. Study results and limitations: Most TCRs appeared rarely, but some public TCRs recurred in many donors. Further analysis, carried out later, found HLA-associated TCR beta chains more clonally expanded than equally common other chains. The sole available immune exposure information was CMV serostatus.

It was with 60 Vbeta and 13 Jbeta primers that the PCR ran. Sequenced by immunoSEQ multiplex PCR; TCRdb stores in-frame clones only, minus some. The sample includes tens of thousands of clones, around three quarters of them seen just once. Sequencing used PBMCs. This sequence originates from a male donor in good health and CMV-seronegative.

This chain's CDR3 is CASTSSSDTQYF. DNA for the CDR3: TGCGCCAGCACTAGCTCCTCAGATACGCAGTATTTT. The genes are TRBV10-2 and TRBJ2-3; D might be TRBD2 (5 bases). V lost 7 bases to trimming and J lost 4 bases, with 9 bases between them. This CDR3 comprises 12 residues. In germline, CDR1 is WSHSY, CDR2 SAAADI.